The text below deals with one T cell receptor beta chain. Its antigen is undetermined. These data belong to a study of T cell responses to AZD1222 COVID-19 vaccine. Study-level background: Researchers grouped second doses given at about 4 or about 12 weeks into one pool. Regarding the study as a whole: The donor group comprised mostly white British people and more females; the analysis possibly underestimated clonal diversity. Two AZD1222 doses significantly raised spike-specific TCR breadth and depth over controls. Unmutated variant regions reportedly attract nearly half of all spike-specific TCRs.

The repertoire was sequenced with immunoSEQ multiplex PCR; TCRdb's copy has only in-frame clones and lacks some. The sample contains 150,000 or so clones, around 84% of which appear only once. V was shortened by 2 bases and J by 3 bases, with 7 bases between the two germline ends. CDR3 length: 13 amino acids. Germline-derived CDR1 and CDR2 are MNHEY and SVGAGI. This material consisted of peripheral blood, taken on day 0 of AZD1222 vaccination. V usage is TRBV6-5 and J usage is TRBJ1-2; D remains unclear. The sequence was obtained from an adult in good health. CDR3 coding DNA: TGTGCCAGCAGTTACAGCCGCTACTATGGCTACACCTTC. Translating it yields CASSYSRYYGYTF.